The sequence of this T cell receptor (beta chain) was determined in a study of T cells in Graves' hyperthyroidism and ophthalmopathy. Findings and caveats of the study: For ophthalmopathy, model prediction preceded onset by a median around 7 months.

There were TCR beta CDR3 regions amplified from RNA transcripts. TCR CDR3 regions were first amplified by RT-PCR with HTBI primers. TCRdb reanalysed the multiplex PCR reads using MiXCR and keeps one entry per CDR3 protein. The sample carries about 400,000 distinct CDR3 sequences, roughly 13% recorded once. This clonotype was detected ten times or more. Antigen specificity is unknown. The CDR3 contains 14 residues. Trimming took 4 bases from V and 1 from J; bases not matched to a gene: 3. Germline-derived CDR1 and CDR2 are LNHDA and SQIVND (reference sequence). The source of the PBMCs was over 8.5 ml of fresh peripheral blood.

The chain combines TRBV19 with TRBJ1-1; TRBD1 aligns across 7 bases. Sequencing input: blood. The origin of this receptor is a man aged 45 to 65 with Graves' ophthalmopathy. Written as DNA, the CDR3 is TGTGCCAGTAGTACCGGGACAGCGAACACTGAAGCTTTCTTT. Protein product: CASSTGTANTEAFF.